This T cell receptor beta chain is from a study of Ad26.COV2.S vaccination and SARS-CoV-2 variants. Here immunoSEQ multiplex PCR was the method, and the copy in TCRdb shows in-frame clones only, minus some. Seen here are roughly 150,000 clones, around 86% observed once, and the top ten hold around 5%. The sample holds a few counts of this clone. Sequences were derived from peripheral blood, sampled after recovery from COVID-19. The clonotype was recovered from a human donor who had recovered from COVID-19.

CDR3 region: CASSFGQINSPLHF. CDR3 DNA sequence: TGTGCCAGCTCTTTTGGGCAGATAAATTCACCCCTCCACTTT. The J gene is TRBJ1-6, the V gene TRBV6-5, with D uncertain. CDR1 is MNHEY, CDR2 SVGAGI, per germline. The V end lost 8 bases, the J end lost 7 bases, and 15 bases lay between the germline ends. The CDR3 loop spans 14 amino acids.